Below are 31 T cell receptor beta chains sequenced from a single sample in a study of T cell clones after liver transplantation (dated by TCRdb to about 2019). Libraries came from the immunoSEQ multiplex PCR assay. TCRdb mirrors the immuneACCESS table, restricted to in-frame sequences. Some clones are absent from its copies; in checked studies, under half trace to an unresolved V gene, and the reason for the others is unknown. The sample includes around 35,000 clones, with around 94% observed a single time. Jointly, the top ten make up roughly 25% of the sample. This specimen was CD8+ T cells from blood, taken 12 months after liver transplant. These receptors came from a human patient who received a liver transplant. The graft donor may be the source of some T cells after a transplant.

This chain joins TRBV7-8 and TRBJ1-5; D not certain. V lost 5 bases and J lost 7, with 18 bases in between. Per the germline V gene, CDR1 is SGHVS and CDR2 is FQNEAQ. This CDR3 is built from 15 residues. The CDR3 loop is CASSPRTDSGQPQHF. The DNA of the CDR3 is TGTGCCAGCAGCCCCAGGACGGACTCTGGGCAGCCCCAGCATTTT.

The V and J genes are TRBV12-5 and TRBJ2-1, with D perhaps matching TRBD2 (5 bases). CDR3 length: 13 amino acids. V gave up 4 bases and J gave up 7 bases, with 11 bases separating them. Germline V gives CDR1 LGHNT, CDR2 FRNRAP. CDR3 bases: TGTGCTAGTGGTTCCCCCCCGGGGAATGAGCAGTTCTTC. Protein sequence: CASGSPPGNEQFF.

J is TRBJ1-1 and V is TRBV27, with D uncertain. Trimming left V 3 bases short and J 0 bases short, with 8 bases between. The CDR3 has 14 amino acids. Germline values: CDR1 MNHEY, CDR2 SMNVEV (reference sequence). The DNA of the CDR3 is TGTGCCAGCAGTTTCGGAACGGTGAACACTGAAGCTTTCTTT. Protein sequence: CASSFGTVNTEAFF.

This chain connects TRBV4-2 to TRBJ1-2; perhaps TRBD1 as D (6 bases). V was pared by 0 bases and J by 4 bases, with 15 bases between. The CDR3 is made up of 16 amino acids. CDR1 is LGHNA, CDR2 YNFKEQ, per germline. DNA for the CDR3: TGTGCCAGCAGCCAAGAGGGAGGCCAGGGGATCTATGGCTACACCTTC. Translating it yields CASSQEGGQGIYGYTF.

The rearrangement links TRBV14 to TRBJ1-2, with 8 bases that match TRBD1. This CDR3 region has 16 residues. V shed 1 base and J 4 bases; nucleotides not matched to a gene: 8. Germline V gene data show CDR1 as SGHDN and CDR2 as FVKESK. The CDR3, as DNA: TGTGCCAGCAGCCAAGCATTGAGGGGACAGGTCTATGGCTACACCTTC. This gives the protein CASSQALRGQVYGYTF.

The rearrangement uses TRBV10-3 and TRBJ2-7, with TRBD2 matching 7 bases. The length of the CDR3 is 12 residues. J was trimmed by 4 bases and V by 6 bases; bases with no gene match: 3. In germline, CDR1 is ENHRY, CDR2 SYGVKD. The CDR3 DNA is TGTGCCATCAGCCCCGGGGGGTACGAGCAGTACTTC. The encoded protein is CAISPGGYEQYF.

The rearrangement uses TRBV5-1 and TRBJ2-7; TRBD2 agrees at 10 bases. Germline-derived CDR1 and CDR2 are SGHRS and YFSETQ. Germline trimming cut 3 bases from V and 3 bases from J; bases unmatched to any gene: 12. The CDR3 contains 17 residues. CDR3 amino acids: CASSSHPSGRGGYEQYF. The CDR3 region has the DNA TGCGCCAGCAGCTCCCACCCTAGCGGGAGAGGAGGCTACGAGCAGTACTTC. The full variable domain, in which reference TRBV5-1 and TRBJ2-7 provide the parts outside the CDR3, is KAGVTQTPRYLIKTRGQQVTLSCSPISGHRSVSWYQQTPGQGLQFLFEYFSETQRNKGNFPGRFSGRQFSNSRSEMNVSTLELGDSALYLCASSSHPSGRGGYEQYFGPGTRLTVT.

The chain joins TRBV27 to TRBJ2-7, with no clear D. V gave up 2 bases and J gave up 2 bases, with 13 bases separating them. The germline CDR1 and CDR2 sequences are MNHEY and SMNVEV (reference sequence). The CDR3 has 15 residues. The CDR3 DNA sequence: TGTGCCAGCAGTTTAGCGCCGGGCTCTGCCTACGAGCAGTACTTC. Translating gives CASSLAPGSAYEQYF.

This clone has only one observation. This rearrangement joins TRBV2 to TRBJ1-1; unclear D gene. Trimming took 7 bases from V and 2 from J, leaving 8 bases between them. Germline V lookup: CDR1 SNHLY, CDR2 FYNNEI. The CDR3 covers 12 residues. CDR3 sequence reads: CASTRGNTEAFF. CDR3 in DNA: TGTGCCAGCACCCGAGGTAACACTGAAGCTTTCTTT.

This chain joins TRBV4-3 and TRBJ2-6, with D possibly TRBD1 on 5 matching bases. In germline, CDR1 is LGHNA, CDR2 YSLEER. V lost 2 bases to trimming and J lost 0 bases, with 17 bases between them. The CDR3 contains 19 residues. The CDR3 DNA reads as TGCGCCAGCAGCCAACAAATCGACAGTGCTATCTCTGGGGCCAACGTCCTGACTTTC. Its protein product is CASSQQIDSAISGANVLTF.

This chain links TRBV9 with TRBJ2-5; D tentatively fits TRBD1 or TRBD2 (7 bases each). The length of the CDR3 is 12 residues. Germline-derived CDR1 and CDR2 are SGDLS and YYNGEE. The V gene lost 4 bases and the J gene lost 7 bases, with 11 bases spanning the gap. The CDR3 DNA is TGTGCCAGCAGCCCAGGGGGGGGGACCCAGTACTTC. Translation: CASSPGGGTQYF.

V and J are TRBV11-2 and TRBJ2-3; TRBD2 matches 9 bases. J was trimmed by 4 bases and V by 0 bases; bases with no gene match: 8. This CDR3 spans 17 amino acids. Germline V gene sequence: CDR1 SGHAT, CDR2 FQNNGV. CDR3 in DNA: TGTGCCAGCAGCTTAGATCCGGGGCGGGAGGGGGCAGATACGCAGTATTTT. Protein sequence: CASSLDPGREGADTQYF.

This chain uses TRBV28 with TRBJ1-6; 10 nucleotides line up with TRBD1. The germline V gene has CDR1 MDHEN and CDR2 SYDVKM. This CDR3 spans 19 amino acids. Trimming removed 2 bases from V and 10 bases from J; junction bases left unmatched: 17. CDR3 protein: CASSLNIGTGVIGESPLHF. CDR3 in DNA: TGTGCCAGCAGTTTAAATATCGGGACAGGGGTTATTGGGGAATCACCCCTCCACTTT.

The rearrangement uses TRBV15 and TRBJ2-2; D is perhaps TRBD1 (5 bases). Germline loops: CDR1 LNHNV, CDR2 YYDKDF (reference sequence). V was trimmed by 3 bases and J by 0 bases, leaving 11 bases between them. The CDR3 spans 16 residues. The CDR3 DNA follows: TGTGCCACCAGCAGCACAGGCACAGCGAACACCGGGGAGCTGTTTTTT. It codes for CATSSTGTANTGELFF.

This clone was seen only once. The chain carries TRBV7-3 and TRBJ2-7; D uncertain. Germline V CDR1 and CDR2: SGHTA, FQGTGA. The CDR3 runs to 15 residues. Trimming pared 0 bases from V and 5 bases from J, leaving 14 bases between. The CDR3 nucleotides are TGTGCCAGCAGCTTAACGAGCTACCTATACCACGAGCAGTACTTC. Its translation is CASSLTSYLYHEQYF. The full variable domain, its missing parts supplied by reference TRBV7-3 and TRBJ2-7, is GAGVSQTPSNKVTEKGKYVELRCDPISGHTALYWYRQSLGQGPEFLIYFQGTGAADDSGLPNDRFFAVRPEGSVSTLKIQRTERGDSAVYLCASSLTSYLYHEQYFGPGTRLTVT.

The rearrangement links TRBV5-4 to TRBJ1-1, with D unresolved. Per germline, CDR1 SGHNT and CDR2 YYREEE (reference sequence). V lost 9 bases, J lost 3 bases, and 9 bases lay in between. CDR3 size: 11 residues. The CDR3 DNA is TGTGCCACCCGGCGGGACACTGAAGCTTTCTTT. Encoded protein: CATRRDTEAFF.

The rearrangement links TRBV6-5 to TRBJ2-7; D is possibly TRBD1 (5 bases). Germline V lookup: CDR1 MNHEY, CDR2 SVGAGI. Trimming cost V 2 bases and J 3 bases, with 8 bases left between them. There are 13 residues in the CDR3. CDR3 sequence reads: CASSYATDYEQYF. CDR3 in DNA: TGTGCCAGCAGTTACGCGACAGACTACGAGCAGTACTTC.

The genes are TRBV4-1 and TRBJ2-5; 8 bases are a match to TRBD2. Germline loops: CDR1 MGHRA, CDR2 YSYEKL. V lost 4 bases and J lost 4; bases outside the gene matches: 2. The CDR3 has 13 residues. CDR3 coding DNA: TGCGCCAGCAGCCCCACTAGCGGAGAGACCCAGTACTTC. It codes for CASSPTSGETQYF.

This sequence joins TRBV27 and TRBJ2-1; 10 bases are a match to TRBD2. The CDR3 length is 15 residues. V was clipped by 2 bases and J by 6 bases; unmatched bases: 4. Germline V gene sequence: CDR1 MNHEY, CDR2 SMNVEV (reference sequence). CDR3 nucleotides: TGTGCCAGCAGTTTACTAGCGGGAGTTGTCAATGAGCAGTTCTTC. Its protein product is CASSLLAGVVNEQFF.

The chain links TRBV13 to TRBJ2-7, with 11 positions matching TRBD2. With V trimmed by 1 base and J by 5 bases, 7 bases remained unmatched. In germline, CDR1 is PRHDT, CDR2 FYEKMQ (reference sequence). This CDR3 contains 16 residues. The CDR3 DNA is TGTGCCAGCAGCTTAGCACTAGCGGGAGTCGGTCACGAGCAGTACTTC. Translation: CASSLALAGVGHEQYF.

This chain uses TRBV20-1 with TRBJ1-1; the D is unclear. The CDR3 is 8 residues long. Germline CDR1 is DFQATT and CDR2 is SNEGSKA (reference sequence). Deletions cut 5 bases from V and 8 bases from J, with 3 bases between. The CDR3 sequence: CSAGEAFF. The CDR3, as DNA: TGCAGTGCTGGCGAAGCTTTCTTT.

This chain connects TRBV19 to TRBJ2-1; D is uncertain. This CDR3 comprises 12 residues. Germline CDR1 LNHDA, CDR2 SQIVND (reference sequence). Trimming took 6 bases from V and 4 from J, leaving 7 bases between them. CDR3 sequence (DNA): TGTGCCAGTAGGTGGATATACAATGAGCAGTTCTTC. Translation: CASRWIYNEQFF.

This chain connects TRBV4-3 to TRBJ2-7, with D maybe TRBD1 (6 bases). The CDR3 totals 17 residues. Germline loops: CDR1 LGHNA, CDR2 YSLEER. V gave up 0 bases and J gave up 0 bases, with 15 bases separating them. The chain's CDR3 is CASSQEKGQRLSYEQYF. The CDR3 nucleotides are TGCGCCAGCAGCCAAGAAAAAGGACAGCGCCTCTCCTACGAGCAGTACTTC.

The gene calls are TRBV4-3 and TRBJ2-1; either TRBD1 or TRBD2 may fit D (5 bases each). V was pared by 3 bases and J by 4 bases, with 19 bases between. Germline V gives CDR1 LGHNA, CDR2 YSLEER. The CDR3 length is 17 residues. The CDR3 nucleotides are TGCGCCAGCAGCCATGACCGCCCCGGGACGAATTACAATGAGCAGTTCTTC. It yields the protein CASSHDRPGTNYNEQFF.

V is TRBV11-3 and J is TRBJ1-4; 8 bases line up with TRBD1. Germline loops: CDR1 SGHNT, CDR2 YENEEA. The CDR3 covers 16 residues. J gave up 0 bases and V 5 bases, and 5 bases lay outside the gene matches. CDR3 protein: CASSLTGEATNEKLFF. CDR3 DNA: TGTGCCAGCAGCCTGACAGGGGAAGCAACTAATGAAAAACTGTTTTTT.

The genes are TRBV10-3 and TRBJ1-4; D possibly corresponds to TRBD1 (6 bases). Trimming cost V 0 bases and J 3 bases, with 11 bases left between them. CDR3 length: 16 residues. The V gene's germline CDR1 is ENHRY and CDR2 SYGVKD. As DNA, the CDR3 is TGTGCCATCAGTGAGTCTTGGGGGGCCTCTAATGAAAAACTGTTTTTT. Translated, it gives CAISESWGASNEKLFF.

The chain joins TRBV15 to TRBJ2-6; no clear D. Germline V lookup: CDR1 LNHNV, CDR2 YYDKDF (reference sequence). The CDR3 totals 19 residues. The V gene lost 0 bases and the J gene lost 4 bases, with 19 bases spanning the gap. The CDR3 region is CATSRDSQVGFGGANVLTF. DNA of the CDR3: TGTGCCACCAGCAGAGATAGCCAGGTCGGTTTTGGAGGGGCCAACGTCCTGACTTTC.

The chain is built from TRBV28 and TRBJ2-7, with D perhaps TRBD2 (5 bases). V was shortened by 3 bases and J by 0 bases, with 9 bases between the two germline ends. Germline assignment: CDR1 MDHEN and CDR2 SYDVKM. The CDR3 sequence is 14 residues long. The CDR3: CASSLRRNSYEQYF. CDR3 nucleotides: TGTGCCAGCAGTTTGAGGAGGAACTCCTACGAGCAGTACTTC. Full variable domain (outside the CDR3, taken from reference TRBV28 and TRBJ2-7): DVKVTQSSRYLVKRTGEKVFLECVQDMDHENMFWYRQDPGLGLRLIYFSYDVKMKEKGDIPEGYSVSREKKERFSLILESASTNQTSMYLCASSLRRNSYEQYFGPGTRLTVT.

This chain uses TRBV19 with TRBJ1-5, with a weak D call TRBD1 (5 bases). Trimming took 9 bases from V and 11 from J, leaving 14 bases between them. This CDR3 contains 11 residues. CDR1 and CDR2 (germline): LNHDA, SQIVND (reference sequence). CDR3 sequence reads: CASASGLSQHF. The DNA of the CDR3 is TGTGCCAGCGCCTCAGGGTTGTCCCAGCATTTT. Variable domain in full (rest from reference TRBV19 and TRBJ1-5): DGGITQSPKYLFRKEGQNVTLSCEQNLNHDAMYWYRQDPGQGLRLIYYSQIVNDFQKGDIAEGYSVSREKKESFPLTVTSAQKNPTAFYLCASASGLSQHFGDGTRLSIL.

This chain uses TRBV7-5 with TRBJ2-7; TRBD2, the D gene given by the table, was not confirmed from the DNA. TRBV7-5 is shown as a pseudogene. The CDR3 is 19 amino acids. CDR3 DNA sequence: TGTGTCAGAAGCTTAGATCAGCGGGAGTGTAGTTTTATCTCCTACGAGCAGTACTTC. This gives the protein CVRSLDQRECSFISYEQYF.

The gene calls are TRBV5-1 and TRBJ2-7, with D tentatively TRBD2 (5 bases). V was clipped by 2 bases and J by 1 base, with 7 bases between them. There are 13 residues in the CDR3. CDR1 SGHRS and CDR2 YFSETQ come from the germline V gene. The CDR3 spells CASSFGVSYEQYF. The DNA of the CDR3 is TGCGCCAGCAGCTTCGGGGTATCCTACGAGCAGTACTTC. Complete variable domain (other parts from reference TRBV5-1 and TRBJ2-7): KAGVTQTPRYLIKTRGQQVTLSCSPISGHRSVSWYQQTPGQGLQFLFEYFSETQRNKGNFPGRFSGRQFSNSRSEMNVSTLELGDSALYLCASSFGVSYEQYFGPGTRLTVT.